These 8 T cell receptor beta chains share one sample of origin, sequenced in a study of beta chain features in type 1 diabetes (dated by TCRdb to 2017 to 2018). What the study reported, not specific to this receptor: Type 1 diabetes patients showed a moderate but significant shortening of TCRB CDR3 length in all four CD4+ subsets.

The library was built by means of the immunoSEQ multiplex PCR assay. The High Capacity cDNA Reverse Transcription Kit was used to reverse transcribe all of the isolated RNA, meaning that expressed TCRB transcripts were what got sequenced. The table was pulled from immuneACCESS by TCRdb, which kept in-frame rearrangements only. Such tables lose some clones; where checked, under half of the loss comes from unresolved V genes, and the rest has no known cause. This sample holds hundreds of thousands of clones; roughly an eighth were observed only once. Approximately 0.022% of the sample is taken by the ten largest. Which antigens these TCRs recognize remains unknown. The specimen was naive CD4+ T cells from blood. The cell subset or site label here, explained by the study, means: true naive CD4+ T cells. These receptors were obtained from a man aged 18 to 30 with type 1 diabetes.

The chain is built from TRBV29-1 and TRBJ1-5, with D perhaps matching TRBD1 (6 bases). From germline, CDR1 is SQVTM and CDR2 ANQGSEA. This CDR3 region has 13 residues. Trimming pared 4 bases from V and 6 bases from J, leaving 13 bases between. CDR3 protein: CSVGGGAGQPQHF. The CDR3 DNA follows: TGCAGCGTTGGGGGGGGCGCGGGTCAGCCCCAGCATTTT.

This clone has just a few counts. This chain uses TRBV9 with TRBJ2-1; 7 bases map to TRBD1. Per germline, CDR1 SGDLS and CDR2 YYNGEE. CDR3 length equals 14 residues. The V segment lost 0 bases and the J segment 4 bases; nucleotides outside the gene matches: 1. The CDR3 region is CASSVATGYNEQFF. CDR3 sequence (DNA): TGTGCCAGCAGCGTAGCGACAGGGTACAATGAGCAGTTCTTC.

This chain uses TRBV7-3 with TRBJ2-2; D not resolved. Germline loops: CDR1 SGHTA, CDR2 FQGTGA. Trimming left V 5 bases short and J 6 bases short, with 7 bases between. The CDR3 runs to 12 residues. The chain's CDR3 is CASSRIPGELFF. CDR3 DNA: TGTGCCAGCAGCCGGATTCCCGGGGAGCTGTTTTTT.

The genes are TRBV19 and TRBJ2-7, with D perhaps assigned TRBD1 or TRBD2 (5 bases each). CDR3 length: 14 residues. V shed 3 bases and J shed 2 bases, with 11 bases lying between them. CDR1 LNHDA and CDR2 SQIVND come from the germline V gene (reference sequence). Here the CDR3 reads CASSIDQGPYEQYF. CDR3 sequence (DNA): TGTGCCAGTAGTATTGATCAGGGACCCTACGAGCAGTACTTC.

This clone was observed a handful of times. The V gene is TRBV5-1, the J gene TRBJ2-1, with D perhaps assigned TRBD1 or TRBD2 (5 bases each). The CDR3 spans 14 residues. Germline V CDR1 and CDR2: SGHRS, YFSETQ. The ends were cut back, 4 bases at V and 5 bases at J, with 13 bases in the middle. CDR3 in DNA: TGCGCCAGCAGCACCGGGACGGGTAACAATGAGCAGTTCTTC. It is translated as CASSTGTGNNEQFF.

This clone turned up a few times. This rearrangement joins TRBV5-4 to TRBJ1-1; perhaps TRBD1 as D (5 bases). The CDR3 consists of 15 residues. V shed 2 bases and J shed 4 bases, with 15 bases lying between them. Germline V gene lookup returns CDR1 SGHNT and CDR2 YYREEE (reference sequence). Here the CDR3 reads CASSFGGAGPTEAFF. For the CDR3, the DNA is TGTGCCAGCAGCTTTGGGGGTGCAGGGCCCACTGAAGCTTTCTTT.

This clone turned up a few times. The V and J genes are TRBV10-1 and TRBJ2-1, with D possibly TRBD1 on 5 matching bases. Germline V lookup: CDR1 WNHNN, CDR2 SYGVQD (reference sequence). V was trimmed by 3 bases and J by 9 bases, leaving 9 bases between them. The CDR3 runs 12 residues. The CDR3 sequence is CASSEGAVEQFF. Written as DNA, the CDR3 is TGCGCCAGCAGTGAAGGGGCGGTTGAGCAGTTCTTC.

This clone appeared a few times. The CDR3 loop is CASSPTGGQNIQYF. The CDR3 region has the DNA TGTGCCAGCAGCCCGACAGGGGGCCAAAACATTCAGTACTTC. V gene TRBV13 combines with J gene TRBJ2-4; the match to TRBD1 covers 10 bases. The CDR3 contains 14 residues. From germline, CDR1 is PRHDT and CDR2 FYEKMQ (reference sequence). Trimming cost V 5 bases and J 5 bases; bases outside gene matches: 3. Supplemented by reference TRBV13 and TRBJ2-4, the full variable domain reads AAGVIQSPRHLIKEKRETATLKCYPIPRHDTVYWYQQGPGQDPQFLISFYEKMQSDKGSIPDRFSAQQFSDYHSELNMSSLELGDSALYFCASSPTGGQNIQYFGAGTRLSVL.